This TCR beta chain came from a study of shared clonotypes between healthy human individuals. General study results and limits: Researchers found naive subsets generally carried larger estimated richness than memory subsets.

This CDR3 has 13 residues. The V gene's germline CDR1 is GTSNPN and CDR2 SVGIG (reference sequence). V was shortened by 2 bases and J by 4 bases, with 9 bases between the two germline ends. Terminally differentiated effector memory CD45RA+ cells were excluded by CCR7 positive selection of CD45RO-negative cells. On this clone itself: The antigen is unknown.

The authors ran the assay at deep level. Splitting of each subset's genomic DNA was done evenly across several immunoSEQ plates. The repertoire was sequenced with immunoSEQ multiplex PCR; TCRdb's copy has only in-frame clones and lacks some. The table lists just over 2,000,000 clones, about 95% of them singletons. The TCR sequence derives from a man aged 18 to 29 in good health. The chain couples TRBV30 to TRBJ1-5; D remains unclear. Sequences were obtained from naive CD8+ T cells sorted from blood. As DNA, the CDR3 is TGTGCCTGGAGTCCACAGTCAAATCAGCCCCAGCATTTT. Protein: CAWSPQSNQPQHF.